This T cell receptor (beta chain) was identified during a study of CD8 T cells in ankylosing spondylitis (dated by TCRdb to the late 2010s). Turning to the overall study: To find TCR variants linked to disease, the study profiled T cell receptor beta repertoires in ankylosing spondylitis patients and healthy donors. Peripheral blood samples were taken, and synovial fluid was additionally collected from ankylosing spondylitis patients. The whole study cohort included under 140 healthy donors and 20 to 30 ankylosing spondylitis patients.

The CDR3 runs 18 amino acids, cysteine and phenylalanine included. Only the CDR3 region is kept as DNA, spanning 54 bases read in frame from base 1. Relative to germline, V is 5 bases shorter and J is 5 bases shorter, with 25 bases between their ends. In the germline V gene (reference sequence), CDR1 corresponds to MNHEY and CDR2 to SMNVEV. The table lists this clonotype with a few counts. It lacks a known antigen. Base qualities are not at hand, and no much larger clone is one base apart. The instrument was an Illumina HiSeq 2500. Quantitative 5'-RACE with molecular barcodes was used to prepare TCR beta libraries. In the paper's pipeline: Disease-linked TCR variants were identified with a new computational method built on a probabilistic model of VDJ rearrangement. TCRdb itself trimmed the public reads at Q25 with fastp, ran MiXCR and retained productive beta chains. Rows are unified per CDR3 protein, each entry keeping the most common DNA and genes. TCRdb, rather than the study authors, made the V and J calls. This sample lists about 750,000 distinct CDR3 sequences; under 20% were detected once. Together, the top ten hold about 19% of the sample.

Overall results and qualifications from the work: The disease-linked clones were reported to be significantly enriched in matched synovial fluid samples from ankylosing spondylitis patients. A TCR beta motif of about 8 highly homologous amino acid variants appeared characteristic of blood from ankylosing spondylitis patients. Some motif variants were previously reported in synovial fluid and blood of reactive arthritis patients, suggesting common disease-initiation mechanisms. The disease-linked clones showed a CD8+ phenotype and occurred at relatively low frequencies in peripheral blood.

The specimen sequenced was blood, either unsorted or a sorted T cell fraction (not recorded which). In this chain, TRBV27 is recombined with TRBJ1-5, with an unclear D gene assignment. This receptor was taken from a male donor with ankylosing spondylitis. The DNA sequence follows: TGTGCCAGCAGTCCGTCTAGATGGGTATCGGGCTTCGATCAGCCCCAGCATTTT. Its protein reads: CASSPSRWVSGFDQPQHF.